This T cell receptor beta chain was captured by sequencing in a study of shared clonotypes between healthy human individuals. The repertoire was sequenced with immunoSEQ multiplex PCR; TCRdb's copy has only in-frame clones and lacks some. The table includes 650,000 to 750,000 clones, 72% detected once. This clone has just a few counts. The CDR3 consists of 15 residues. Trimming at V came to 4 bases and at J to 2 bases, leaving 6 bases not matched to a gene. In germline, CDR1 is MGHDK, CDR2 SYGVNS. V gene TRBV25-1 combines with J gene TRBJ2-7; 9 bases fit TRBD1. This receptor was identified in a woman in her twenties or thirties in good health. Sequenced: memory CD4+ T cells sorted from blood. As to subset: CD45RA-negative fraction. The CDR3 region has the DNA TGTGCCAGCAGTGCCCGGGACAGGGAGCCCTACGAGCAGTACTTC. Amino acid sequence: CASSARDREPYEQYF.